This entry lists 22 T cell receptor beta chains sequenced from one sample in a study of T cell responses to AZD1222 COVID-19 vaccine (dated by TCRdb to the early 2020s). Reading the label with the study, this specimen's time point is: baseline before first vaccination. This specimen's treatment or condition label, interpreted: meningococcal conjugate vaccine given as trial control. Receptors were amplified or captured by the immunoSEQ multiplex PCR assay. In TCRdb, the immuneACCESS table is reduced to in-frame sequences with V and J assigned. These tables do not hold every clone; where another copy was compared, an unresolved V gene accounts for under half, and the others remain unexplained. The sample table contains about 79,000 clones; only one count was recorded for 92% of them. The ten biggest clones cover around 7.1% of the sample. The input for sequencing was peripheral blood, taken on day 0 of MenACWY control vaccination. The receptors come from an adult in good health.

This clone was picked up one time. This chain joins TRBV30 and TRBJ1-5; 9 bases map to TRBD1. Trimming at V came to 0 bases and at J to 4 bases, leaving 7 bases not matched to a gene. Germline loops: CDR1 GTSNPN, CDR2 SVGIG (reference sequence). The CDR3 extends over 16 amino acids. The CDR3 sequence is CAWSVRTGVWNQPQHF. DNA of the CDR3: TGTGCCTGGAGTGTACGGACAGGGGTTTGGAATCAGCCCCAGCATTTT. Variable domain in full (rest from reference TRBV30 and TRBJ1-5): SQTIHQWPATLVQPVGSPLSLECTVEGTSNPNLYWYRQAAGRGLQLLFYSVGIGQISSEVPQNLSASRPQDRQFILSSKKLLLSDSGFYLCAWSVRTGVWNQPQHFGDGTRLSIL.

The rearrangement links TRBV11-2 to TRBJ2-7; TRBD1 matches 8 bases. With V trimmed by 5 bases and J by 0 bases, 9 bases remained unmatched. Germline CDR1 reads SGHAT; CDR2 reads FQNNGV. This CDR3 contains 16 residues. As DNA, the CDR3 is TGTGCCAGCAGCGTGCGAACAGGGGGAGCCTCCTACGAGCAGTACTTC. It translates to CASSVRTGGASYEQYF.

V gene TRBV7-2 combines with J gene TRBJ2-5; tentative D call: TRBD2 (6 bases). The CDR3 spans 14 residues. V dropped 5 bases and J dropped 0 bases, with 10 bases sitting between them. Germline V gene data show CDR1 as SGHTA and CDR2 as FQGNSA. The CDR3 nucleotides are TGTGCCAGCAGCCCGGGACTGCACCAAGAGACCCAGTACTTC. Encoded protein: CASSPGLHQETQYF.

J is TRBJ1-5 and V is TRBV19; possibly TRBD1 for D (5 bases). Germline CDR1 and CDR2: LNHDA and SQIVND (reference sequence). V lost 10 bases and J 4 bases, leaving 26 bases between the germline ends. The CDR3 contains 17 residues. CDR3 in amino acids: CATSLHRPGTENQPQHF. The CDR3 DNA reads as TGTGCCACCTCCCTACACCGCCCCGGGACGGAGAATCAGCCCCAGCATTTT.

The chain links TRBV28 to TRBJ1-2; D unresolved. V lost 7 bases and J lost 4, with 10 bases in between. The CDR3 sequence is 12 residues long. Germline lookup yields CDR1 MDHEN and CDR2 SYDVKM. CDR3 in DNA: TGTGCCAGCAATGGAGGGCTCTATGGCTACACCTTC. This encodes CASNGGLYGYTF.

The V gene is TRBV7-9, the J gene TRBJ2-1, with 7 bases matching TRBD2. V shed 1 base, J shed 0 bases, and the junction held 9 bases outside the gene matches. CDR3 length equals 18 residues. The germline V gene encodes CDR1 SEHNR and CDR2 FQNEAQ (reference sequence). CDR3 region: CASSLVAGSMSSYNEQFF. CDR3 sequence (DNA): TGTGCCAGCAGCTTAGTAGCGGGTTCAATGAGCTCCTACAATGAGCAGTTCTTC.

V gene TRBV19 combines with J gene TRBJ1-6; unclear D gene. There are 13 residues in the CDR3. The V end was cut by 7 bases, the J end by 7 bases, with 11 bases between. CDR1 and CDR2 from the germline V gene are LNHDA and SQIVND (reference sequence). The CDR3 nucleotides read TGTGCCAGTAAGGGCAGGACGAATTCACCCCTCCACTTT. This encodes CASKGRTNSPLHF.

The V and J genes are TRBV28 and TRBJ2-7; no definite D call. CDR1 and CDR2 (germline): MDHEN, SYDVKM. V lost 6 bases to trimming and J lost 0 bases, with 9 bases between them. The CDR3 has 13 amino acids. In nucleotides, the CDR3 is TGTGCCAGCAGCGGTCAGCCCTCCTACGAGCAGTACTTC. Protein product: CASSGQPSYEQYF.

The V call is TRBV7-6, the J call TRBJ1-1; no clear D gene. CDR3 size: 13 residues. Trimming stripped 1 base from V and 1 base from J, with 4 bases between. CDR1 and CDR2 (germline): SGHVS, FNYEAQ. CDR3: CASSLVENTEAFF. In DNA, the CDR3 is TGTGCCAGCAGCTTAGTTGAGAACACTGAAGCTTTCTTT.

The chain links TRBV5-1 to TRBJ1-1, with TRBD1 as a possible D gene (6 bases). Deletions cut 3 bases from V and 1 base from J, with 10 bases between. The germline gives CDR1 SGHRS, CDR2 YFSETQ. The CDR3 is made up of 14 amino acids. CDR3 in amino acids: CASSSGAKNTEAFF. The CDR3 region has the DNA TGCGCCAGCAGCTCAGGGGCCAAGAACACTGAAGCTTTCTTT.

V is TRBV20-1 and J is TRBJ2-4, with D tentatively TRBD1 (6 bases). The germline V gene encodes CDR1 DFQATT and CDR2 SNEGSKA (reference sequence). Trimming shortened V by 3 bases and J by 0 bases, and 12 bases separated the two germline ends. CDR3 length equals 15 residues. The CDR3 sequence is CSASVLRGAKNIQYF. The CDR3 nucleotides read TGCAGTGCTAGTGTGCTCAGGGGAGCCAAAAACATTCAGTACTTC.

The chain uses TRBV15 and TRBJ1-1; the D is unclear. V was trimmed by 3 bases and J by 4 bases, leaving 12 bases between them. This CDR3 has 14 residues. Germline CDR1 and CDR2: LNHNV and YYDKDF (reference sequence). This chain's CDR3 is CATSRDSLPTEAFF. In DNA form, the CDR3 reads TGTGCCACCAGCAGGGACTCCCTCCCCACTGAAGCTTTCTTT.

The chain links TRBV7-3 to TRBJ2-5; D is uncertain. CDR1 is SGHTA and CDR2 is FQGTGA in the germline V gene. This CDR3 has 13 residues. V was trimmed by 5 bases and J by 5 bases, leaving 12 bases between them. CDR3 sequence (DNA): TGTGCCAGCAGCCAAGCCGCGCTTGAGACCCAGTACTTC. Its protein product is CASSQAALETQYF.

The chain has TRBV7-3 and TRBJ2-2; TRBD2 matches 9 bases. CDR1 and CDR2 from the germline V gene are SGHTA and FQGTGA. Trimming at V came to 5 bases and at J to 8 bases, leaving 21 bases not matched to a gene. This CDR3 is built from 19 residues. The CDR3 bases are TGTGCCAGCAGCCCAAAATCAGGTTTAGCGGGAGACGGTAGAGGGGAGCTGTTTTTT. Residues: CASSPKSGLAGDGRGELFF. The full variable domain, its missing parts supplied by reference TRBV7-3 and TRBJ2-2, is GAGVSQTPSNKVTEKGKYVELRCDPISGHTALYWYRQSLGQGPEFLIYFQGTGAADDSGLPNDRFFAVRPEGSVSTLKIQRTERGDSAVYLCASSPKSGLAGDGRGELFFGEGSRLTVL.

This clone came up a few times. The CDR3 sequence is CASSLKPRGALGNTIYF. The DNA of the CDR3 is TGTGCCAGCAGCTTAAAGCCCCGGGGGGCTCTCGGAAACACCATATATTTT. The V gene is TRBV7-3, the J gene TRBJ1-3; D is perhaps TRBD1 (6 bases). CDR1 and CDR2 (germline): SGHTA, FQGTGA. Trimming took off 1 base at V and 4 bases at J, with 17 bases between the two ends. The length of the CDR3 is 17 residues.

The rearrangement joins TRBV4-3 to TRBJ2-7; D uncertain. Germline loops: CDR1 LGHNA, CDR2 YSLEER. The CDR3 extends over 15 amino acids. The V gene lost 0 bases and the J gene lost 3 bases, with 12 bases spanning the gap. The CDR3 DNA sequence: TGCGCCAGCAGCCAAGATTTCGACTTACTCTACGAGCAGTACTTC. It yields the protein CASSQDFDLLYEQYF.

The chain has TRBV7-2 and TRBJ1-2; 10 nucleotides match TRBD1. Unmatched junction bases numbered 4, after V lost 5 bases and J lost 7 bases. From germline, CDR1 is SGHTA and CDR2 FQGNSA. This CDR3 spans 13 amino acids. The DNA of the CDR3 is TGTGCCAGCAGCCGACAGGGGGCGGGTGGCTACACCTTC. Protein: CASSRQGAGGYTF.

The chain joins TRBV19 to TRBJ1-1; D unresolved. Germline lookup yields CDR1 LNHDA and CDR2 SQIVND (reference sequence). The CDR3 has 14 residues. Trimming removed 7 bases from V and 3 bases from J, with 15 bases in between. CDR3 in DNA: TGTGCCAGTACCCTGATCGGCCGGGACACTGAAGCTTTCTTT. Its translation is CASTLIGRDTEAFF. Together with reference TRBV19 and TRBJ1-1, the CDR3 gives the full variable domain: DGGITQSPKYLFRKEGQNVTLSCEQNLNHDAMYWYRQDPGQGLRLIYYSQIVNDFQKGDIAEGYSVSREKKESFPLTVTSAQKNPTAFYLCASTLIGRDTEAFFGQGTRLTVV.

The chain has TRBV9 and TRBJ1-1; no clear D gene. This CDR3 is 15 amino acids long. Trimming took 0 bases from V and 0 from J, leaving 9 bases between them. The germline V gene has CDR1 SGDLS and CDR2 YYNGEE. In DNA form, the CDR3 reads TGTGCCAGCAGCGTAGTTTCAAGGATGAACACTGAAGCTTTCTTT. Amino acid sequence: CASSVVSRMNTEAFF.

J is TRBJ1-1 and V is TRBV11-2; TRBD1 matches at 7 bases. Germline assignment: CDR1 SGHAT and CDR2 FQNNGV. Trimming removed 7 bases from V and 0 bases from J; junction bases left unmatched: 2. This CDR3 has 13 amino acids. The CDR3 DNA sequence: TGTGCCAGCACCGACAGGGTGAACACTGAAGCTTTCTTT. This sequence encodes CASTDRVNTEAFF. Based on the CDR3 plus reference TRBV11-2 and TRBJ1-1, the full variable domain is EAGVAQSPRYKIIEKRQSVAFWCNPISGHATLYWYQQILGQGPKLLIQFQNNGVVDDSQLPKDRFSAERLKGVDSTLKIQPAKLEDSAVYLCASTDRVNTEAFFGQGTRLTVV.

V is TRBV11-2 and J is TRBJ2-3, with D possibly matching TRBD1 (6 bases). The CDR3 is 13 residues long. The V gene lost 5 bases and the J gene lost 4 bases, with 10 bases spanning the gap. Germline assignment: CDR1 SGHAT and CDR2 FQNNGV. CDR3 residues: CASSPRTADTQYF. The CDR3 coding sequence is TGTGCCAGCAGCCCGAGGACAGCAGATACGCAGTATTTT.

V usage is TRBV5-6 and J usage is TRBJ2-1; TRBD1 agrees at 10 bases. There are 13 residues in the CDR3. V lost 5 bases to trimming and J lost 6 bases; unmatched junction nucleotides: 2. Germline-derived CDR1 and CDR2 are SGHDT and YYEEEE. The CDR3 loop is CASRTGGFNEQFF. The CDR3, as DNA: TGTGCCAGCAGGACAGGGGGCTTCAATGAGCAGTTCTTC.